This TCR beta chain is drawn from a study of T cell responses to AZD1222 COVID-19 vaccine. Study-level points and caveats: Targets within unmutated variant regions were reportedly found for nearly half of spike-specific TCRs. With dominance at 160-218 and 743-854, vaccine-associated CD4 TCRs spanned spike. Baseline antibody screening turned up just six seropositive AZD1222 recipients.

With respect to this clone: Its cognate antigen is unknown.

Method: immunoSEQ multiplex PCR; TCRdb's copy keeps in-frame clones and lacks some. The sample has 120,000 or so clones, 90% seen once. CDR1 and CDR2 (germline): MNHEY, SMNVEV (reference sequence). The CDR3 spans 13 residues. Between the trimmed V and J ends, which lost 5 bases and 3 bases, there was a span of 5 bases. The sequence was obtained from an adult in good health. The genes are TRBV27 and TRBJ2-6, with no clear D. Sample: peripheral blood, taken on day 0 of AZD1222 vaccination. The CDR3 DNA sequence: TGTGCCAGCAGTACGGGTGGGGCCAACGTCCTGACTTTC. It yields the protein CASSTGGANVLTF.